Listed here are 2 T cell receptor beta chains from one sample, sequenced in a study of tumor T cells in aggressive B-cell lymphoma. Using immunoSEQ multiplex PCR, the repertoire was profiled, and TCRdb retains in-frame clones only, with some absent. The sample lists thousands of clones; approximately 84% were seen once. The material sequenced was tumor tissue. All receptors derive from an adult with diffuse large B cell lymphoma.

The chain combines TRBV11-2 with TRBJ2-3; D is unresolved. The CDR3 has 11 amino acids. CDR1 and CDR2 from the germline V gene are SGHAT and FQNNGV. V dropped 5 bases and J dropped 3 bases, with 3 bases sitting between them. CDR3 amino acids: CASSLTDTQYF. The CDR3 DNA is TGTGCCAGCAGCCTAACAGATACGCAGTATTTT.

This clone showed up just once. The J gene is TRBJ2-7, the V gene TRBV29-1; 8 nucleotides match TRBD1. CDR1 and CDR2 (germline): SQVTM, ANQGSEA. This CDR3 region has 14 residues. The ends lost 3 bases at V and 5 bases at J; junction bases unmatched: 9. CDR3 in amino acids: CSVDFVGTGDEQYF. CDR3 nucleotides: TGCAGCGTTGACTTTGTCGGGACAGGAGACGAGCAGTACTTC.